This is a list of T cell receptor beta chains from one sample in a study of cytomegalovirus exposure and HLA in healthy donors. TCRdb's copy holds only in-frame clones and misses some; the assay was immunoSEQ multiplex PCR. The sample yields 150,000 to 200,000 clones, over 80% seen once. Sequencing was done on a sample of PBMCs. Source of these receptors: a man aged 45 to 65 in good health and CMV-seronegative. Each CDR3 is given with its conserved first and last residue. A D gene is named only where the DNA matches it firmly.

J gene	D gene	V gene	CDR3 protein	CDR3 DNA
TRBJ2-5	TRBD1	TRBV9	CASSDGDSRQETQYF	TGTGCCAGCAGCGATGGGGACAGCCGTCAAGAGACCCAGTACTTC
TRBJ2-7	TRBD1	TRBV6-6	CASSYAGGVNEQYF	TGTGCCAGCAGTTACGCAGGGGGAGTCAACGAGCAGTACTTC
TRBJ1-1	-	TRBV29-1	CSVSQPPNTEAFF	TGCAGCGTTTCACAGCCACCGAACACTGAAGCTTTCTTT
TRBJ2-3	TRBD1	TRBV18	CANSPPGQGITDTQYF	TGTGCCAACTCACCACCGGGACAGGGGATCACAGATACGCAGTATTTT
TRBJ1-1	-	TRBV7-9	CASSLVGMNTEAFF	TGTGCCAGCAGCTTAGTCGGGATGAACACTGAAGCTTTCTTT
TRBJ1-5	TRBD1	TRBV5-1	CASSPGQEDQPQHF	TGCGCCAGCAGCCCCGGACAGGAAGATCAGCCCCAGCATTTT
TRBJ2-1	-	TRBV6-1	CASSEMGTRIYNEQFF	TGTGCCAGCAGTGAGATGGGGACAAGAATTTACAATGAGCAGTTCTTC
TRBJ2-7	-	TRBV7-2	CASSLWSGRTYEQYF	TGTGCCAGCAGCTTATGGTCAGGGAGGACCTACGAGCAGTACTTC
TRBJ2-2	-	TRBV2	CASTQQRNTGELFF	TGTGCCAGCACTCAACAGAGGAACACCGGGGAGCTGTTTTTT
TRBJ1-6	TRBD1	TRBV6-5	CASSYGTGVGNSPLHF	TGTGCCAGCAGTTACGGGACAGGGGTTGGTAATTCACCCCTCCACTTT
TRBJ2-1	TRBD2	TRBV5-1	CASSLTSGLGSYNEQFF	TGCGCCAGCAGCTTGACTAGCGGGCTGGGCTCCTACAATGAGCAGTTCTTC